The source of this T cell receptor beta chain is a study of molecular identifiers for immune sequencing clone quantification. This clonotype was seen at least ten times. Its antigen is undetermined. This CDR3 spans 14 amino acids. Germline values: CDR1 MDHEN, CDR2 SYDVKM. The V end was cut by 4 bases, the J end by 5 bases, with 14 bases between. Library preparation followed earlier protocols using designated TCR primers. A single record per CDR3 protein comes from TCRdb applying MiXCR to the PCR reads. The repertoire holds fewer than 75,000 distinct CDR3 sequences, less than 20% seen once, with 1.5% in the top ten. Overall study results and limits: Molecules of identical TCR sharing a barcode could underestimate highly expanded clone sizes. For effector cells, clones above 20 RNA copies held over 99% of molecules; for naive cells, under 1%.

Sequencing was done on a sample of naive CD8+ T cells from blood, with Jurkat cell RNA spiked in. Stated subset: FACS-sorted CD8+CD4-CCR7+CD45RA+ naive T cells. This receptor was taken from a human donor in good health. Some libraries in this study had Jurkat cell RNA spiked in. The J gene is TRBJ2-5, the V gene TRBV28; D is unclear. CDR3 sequence (DNA): TGTGCCAGCAGTTCGCGGACCCGGGTGGAGACCCAGTACTTC. Encoded protein: CASSSRTRVETQYF.